This TCR beta chain was identified in a study of graft-versus-host responses after intestinal transplantation. Overall study: As for transplant type, recipients had multivisceral, liver-intestinal, or isolated intestinal grafts. Anti-thymocyte globulin induction preceded about 3 years of tacrolimus and steroid maintenance in all recipients. General study points: GvH clones occurred in recipient marrow; some first appeared in ileum or blood. There was an association between peak levels of circulating GvH clones and early post-transplant HvG declines.

Comments on this clone: What it recognizes is unknown.

Clones were sequenced by immunoSEQ multiplex PCR, and TCRdb holds only the in-frame ones, with some missing. The profile shows fewer than 95,000 clones, around 93% of them singletons. The CDR3 has 14 residues. J gave up 6 bases and V 5 bases, and 2 bases lay outside the gene matches. Germline lookup yields CDR1 MNHEY and CDR2 SMNVEV (reference sequence). This sequence joins TRBV27 and TRBJ2-2; 11 positions match TRBD1. The sequenced sample was unstimulated CD8+ T cells sorted from spleen or lymph node cells, obtained before intestinal transplant. This TCR derives from a human donor who received an intestinal transplant. The CDR3 loop reads CASSRDRGSGELFF. For the CDR3, the DNA is TGTGCCAGCAGTCGGGACAGGGGGTCCGGGGAGCTGTTTTTT.